This T cell receptor beta chain was sequenced during a study of T cells in Graves' hyperthyroidism and ophthalmopathy. RNA transcripts gave rise to amplified TCR beta CDR3 regions. HTBI primers were the set used in a first-round RT-PCR of the TCR CDR3. TCRdb re-derived calls from the multiplex PCR reads in MiXCR, one entry per CDR3 protein. The sample has hundreds of thousands of distinct CDR3 sequences, roughly 45% seen once. What was sequenced was peripheral blood or thyroid tissue (not recorded which). The sequence was collected from an adult man with Graves' disease, either hyperthyroidism or ophthalmopathy (not recorded which).

CDR3 coding DNA: TGTGCCACCAGAGAGTACAGGGCGGAGCAAGAGACCCAGTACTTC. Protein product: CATREYRAEQETQYF. The J gene is TRBJ2-5, the V gene TRBV2; D is perhaps TRBD1 (6 bases). The germline V gene has CDR1 SNHLY and CDR2 FYNNEI. The V end was cut by 10 bases, the J end by 2 bases, with 20 bases between. There are 15 residues in the CDR3.